What follows is one TCR beta chain and its context. The antigen remains undetermined. Reverse transcribing all isolated RNA meant expressed TCRB transcripts were sequenced. Measured with immunoSEQ multiplex PCR; TCRdb has only the in-frame clones, and not every one. Of 600,000 to 750,000 clones in the sample, around 12% were seen once. The sample comes from a study of beta chain features in type 1 diabetes. The study, taken as a whole, reports: When VDJ junctions were examined, type 1 diabetes patients showed fewer insertions and more deletions. TCRB CDR3 length was moderately but significantly reduced in all four CD4+ subsets of Type 1 diabetes patients.

This CDR3 spans 14 amino acids. Germline loops: CDR1 MNHEY, CDR2 SVGAGI. The ends lost 0 bases at V and 8 bases at J; junction bases unmatched: 1. The rearrangement uses TRBV6-5 and TRBJ2-1; 10 bases line up with TRBD1. The source is a young man with type 1 diabetes. The specimen was naive CD4+ T cells from blood. The CDR3: CASSYSTGGYEQFF. In nucleotides, the CDR3 is TGTGCCAGCAGTTACTCGACAGGGGGCTATGAGCAGTTCTTC.